Below are 31 T cell receptor beta chains sequenced from a single sample in a study of regulatory T cells in long-lasting Graves disease. To make TCR beta libraries, researchers used iRepertoire HTBI primers and Arm-PCR of CDR3 regions. In TCRdb, the multiplex PCR reads were re-called with MiXCR into one record per CDR3 protein. Among over 350,000 distinct CDR3 sequences, 15% were seen once, and the ten largest hold under 9%. Time point given: newly diagnosed GD, antithyroid drugs for less than 3 months. The TCR library was made from RNA extracted from PBMCs. This sample also belongs to another study, concerning T cells in Graves' hyperthyroidism and ophthalmopathy.

This material consisted of peripheral blood mononuclear cells (PBMCs), taken at new diagnosis, from a patient treated with antithyroid drugs. The receptors originated from a woman aged 40 to 55 with Graves disease.

This clonotype was seen a few times. The CDR3 coding sequence is TGCAGCGTTCTTCCGTGGGCCAAAAACATTCAGTACTTC. It codes for CSVLPWAKNIQYF. V is TRBV29-1 and J is TRBJ2-4; D not certain. Looked up from germline, CDR1 is SQVTM and CDR2 is ANQGSEA. V lost 5 bases to trimming and J lost 1 base, with 9 bases between them. This CDR3 comprises 13 residues.

The J gene is TRBJ2-1, the V gene TRBV7-9; weak D call: TRBD2 (5 bases). Germline V gene lookup returns CDR1 SEHNR and CDR2 FQNEAQ (reference sequence). The CDR3 consists of 15 residues. Trimming pared 2 bases from V and 2 bases from J, leaving 10 bases between. CDR3 sequence (DNA): TGTGCCAGCAGCTTACGTGGGAGCGCCTACAATGAGCAGTTCTTC. Translating gives CASSLRGSAYNEQFF. Variable domain in full (rest from reference TRBV7-9 and TRBJ2-1): DTGVSQNPRHKITKRGQNVTFRCDPISEHNRLYWYRQTLGQGPEFLTYFQNEAQLEKSRLLSDRFSAERPKGSFSTLEIQRTEQGDSAMYLCASSLRGSAYNEQFFGPGTRLTVL.

This clonotype was counted ten times or more. The V and J genes are TRBV28 and TRBJ1-1; perhaps TRBD1 as D (6 bases). Looked up from germline, CDR1 is MDHEN and CDR2 is SYDVKM. This CDR3 comprises 13 residues. Trimming left V 7 bases short and J 4 bases short, with 13 bases between. In DNA form, the CDR3 reads TGTGCCAGCAATAGGGGCAGGGGCACTGAAGCTTTCTTT. Encoded protein: CASNRGRGTEAFF.

This clonotype was counted at least ten times. The rearrangement joins TRBV12-3 or TRBV12-4 to TRBJ1-1; D gene ambiguous. The CDR3 consists of 17 residues. The germline V and J ends were trimmed by 2 bases and 0 bases, with 16 bases remaining between them. The CDR3 DNA reads as TGTGCCAGCAGTTTATCGTCAGACCGATCCATGAACACTGAAGCTTTCTTT. As protein: CASSLSSDRSMNTEAFF.

This clonotype has only a few counts. This chain connects TRBV20-1 to TRBJ2-3, with D perhaps assigned TRBD1 or TRBD2 (5 bases each). The CDR3 covers 13 residues. Germline CDR1 is DFQATT and CDR2 is SNEGSKA (reference sequence). The V end was cut by 0 bases, the J end by 4 bases, with 8 bases between. CDR3 amino acids: CSARDWGSDTQYF. CDR3 sequence (DNA): TGCAGTGCTAGAGATTGGGGGTCAGATACGCAGTATTTT.

In the case of this clonotype: This likely reflects a read error, since a far larger clone is one base away. The chain uses TRBV7-8 and TRBJ2-1; TRBD2 agrees at 11 bases. The CDR3 extends over 15 amino acids. Looked up from germline, CDR1 is SGHVS and CDR2 is FQNEAQ. CDR3 in DNA: TGTGCCAGCAGCGTAGCGGGAGGGCACTACAATGAGCAGTTCTTC. This codes for CASSVAGGHYNEQFF.

Notes on this clonotype: A much larger clone lies one base from this, so it may be a read error. The chain links TRBV30 to TRBJ2-7; D gene uncertain. This CDR3 region has 12 residues. Germline V gene lookup returns CDR1 GTSNPN and CDR2 SVGIG (reference sequence). In DNA, the CDR3 is TGTGCCAGGAGTGTACTCTCCTACGAGCAGTACTTC. Translating gives CARSVLSYEQYF.

Notes on this clonotype: It is likely a read error, because the conserved phenylalanine at the end of the CDR3 is missing. It is unclear where the CDR3 begins or ends on the DNA, so no DNA is shown, and the CDR3 is as TCRdb lists it. The gene calls are TRBV15 and TRBJ2-1; the table names TRBD1, a call not compared with the DNA. The CDR3 is 8 residues long, counting both termini. Germline V gene lookup returns CDR1 LNHNV and CDR2 YYDKDF (reference sequence). CDR3 protein: CATTPRDL.

Ten or more counts support this clonotype. The chain carries TRBV7-8 and TRBJ2-7; D possibly corresponds to TRBD2 (5 bases). This CDR3 has 14 residues. The germline CDR1 and CDR2 sequences are SGHVS and FQNEAQ. The ends were cut back, 8 bases at V and 0 bases at J, with 14 bases in the middle. DNA for the CDR3: TGTGCCAGCTCGCTTCAGGAGGTCTCCTACGAGCAGTACTTC. It specifies CASSLQEVSYEQYF.

Remarks on this clonotype: Given a much more abundant clone one base away, this may be a read error. Because it lacks the conserved phenylalanine or tryptophan at the end, this CDR3 is likely a read error. J is TRBJ2-1 and V is TRBV12-3 or TRBV12-4; 12 bases match TRBD2. Losses at the gene ends were 1 base for V and 9 bases for J; bases not matched to a gene: 7. The CDR3 sequence is 16 residues long. Written as DNA, the CDR3 is TGTGCCAGCAGTTTAGAATCTAGCGGGAGGGCCACTGAGCAGTTCCTC. The encoded protein is CASSLESSGRATEQFL.

This clonotype was detected many times. J is TRBJ2-3 and V is TRBV27; the D is unclear. CDR3 length: 12 residues. Germline-derived CDR1 and CDR2 are MNHEY and SMNVEV (reference sequence). Trimming shortened V by 6 bases and J by 2 bases, and 6 bases separated the two germline ends. The CDR3 spells CASSSYTDTQYF. CDR3 in DNA: TGTGCCAGCAGCTCCTACACAGATACGCAGTATTTT.

This clonotype was detected many times. As DNA, the CDR3 is TGTGCCAGCAGCTTTACCGGGACCCCCTACAATGAGCAGTTCTTC. Amino acids: CASSFTGTPYNEQFF. This chain joins TRBV5-6 and TRBJ2-1, with D perhaps TRBD1 or TRBD2 (5 bases each). V was pared by 2 bases and J by 2 bases, with 11 bases between. Per germline, CDR1 SGHDT and CDR2 YYEEEE. CDR3 length: 15 amino acids.

Remarks on this clonotype: Possible read error: a much larger clone is one base away. This chain joins TRBV12-5 and TRBJ2-1; D gene uncertain. V lost 0 bases, J lost 7 bases, and 19 bases lay in between. CDR1 and CDR2 (germline): LGHNT, FRNRAP. This CDR3 is built from 17 residues. The CDR3 loop reads CASGLVVSRSAGNEQFF. In nucleotides, the CDR3 is TGTGCTAGTGGTTTGGTAGTTAGCAGGAGTGCTGGGAATGAGCAGTTCTTC.

This clonotype was found a few times. The chain employs TRBV12-3 or TRBV12-4 and TRBJ2-5, with TRBD1 as a possible D gene (6 bases). TRBJ2-1 matches the DNA end more closely, so the J call is doubtful. The CDR3 contains 14 residues. CDR3 region: CASRKRGGRNEQFF. DNA for the CDR3: TGTGCCAGCAGAAAACGAGGGGGTAGGAATGAGCAGTTCTTC.

Only a few counts were recorded for this clonotype. The chain joins TRBV3-1 to TRBJ1-3, with no clear D. The CDR3 sequence is 14 residues long. V lost 0 bases, J lost 9 bases, and 12 bases lay in between. Germline assignment: CDR1 LGHDT and CDR2 YNNKEL (reference sequence). The CDR3 region has the DNA TGTGCCAGCAGCCAAGATTCTAGCAGCCGCACCATATATTTT. Translation gives CASSQDSSSRTIYF.

This clonotype was seen only a few times. The rearrangement uses TRBV6-9 and TRBJ2-3; the D is unclear. The CDR3 totals 13 residues. V was pared by 2 bases and J by 6 bases, with 9 bases between. Germline V gene sequence: CDR1 MNHGY, CDR2 SVAAGI. The CDR3, as DNA: TGTGCCAGCAGTTATAAAGGGATTGATACGCAGTATTTT. As protein: CASSYKGIDTQYF.

In its sample, this clonotype was seen many times. The CDR3 DNA sequence: TGTGCCAGCAGCACCAAGGGGACTAGCGGGAGGAATGAGCAGTTCTTC. The encoded protein is CASSTKGTSGRNEQFF. V is TRBV7-9 and J is TRBJ2-1, with TRBD2 matching over 15 bases. J lost 7 bases, V lost 5 bases, and 6 bases had no gene match. This CDR3 spans 16 amino acids. Germline lookup yields CDR1 SEHNR and CDR2 FQNEAQ (reference sequence).

Many counts were recorded for this clonotype. The rearrangement joins TRBV5-1 to TRBJ2-1; TRBD2 agrees at 11 bases. The germline V gene encodes CDR1 SGHRS and CDR2 YFSETQ. V lost 0 bases, J lost 4 bases, and 6 bases stayed unmatched. This CDR3 comprises 17 residues. The CDR3 nucleotides read TGCGCCAGCAGCTTGGGGAGACTAGCGGGGCTTTACAATGAGCAGTTCTTC. Its translation: CASSLGRLAGLYNEQFF.

The gene calls are TRBV11-2 and TRBJ2-1; TRBD1 matches 11 bases. This CDR3 is 17 amino acids long. With V trimmed by 2 bases and J by 4 bases, 7 bases remained unmatched. Germline-derived CDR1 and CDR2 are SGHAT and FQNNGV. The CDR3 spells CASSLNRDRGKYNEQFF. DNA for the CDR3: TGTGCCAGCAGCTTAAACCGGGACAGGGGGAAATACAATGAGCAGTTCTTC.

This clonotype was detected a few times. The chain recombines TRBV19 with TRBJ2-5; D not resolved. Gene TRBJ2-7 matches the end of the DNA better, so the J call may be wrong. Germline lookup yields CDR1 LNHDA and CDR2 SQIVND (reference sequence). CDR3 size: 13 residues. This chain's CDR3 is CASSIGPSYEQYF. The CDR3 region has the DNA TGTGCCAGTAGTATCGGGCCTTCCTACGAGCAGTACTTC.

This clonotype has at least ten counts. The J gene is TRBJ1-2, the V gene TRBV4-1; the match to TRBD1 covers 11 bases. The J segment lost 2 bases and the V segment lost 0 bases, leaving 8 bases of the junction unmatched. Looked up from germline, CDR1 is MGHRA and CDR2 is YSYEKL. The CDR3 loop spans 18 amino acids. DNA of the CDR3: TGCGCCAGCAGCCAAGAGAGGACAGGGGGCGCGGGAAACTATGGCTACACCTTC. It is translated as CASSQERTGGAGNYGYTF.

Many counts were recorded for this clonotype. This rearrangement joins TRBV7-9 to TRBJ2-7; D perhaps matches TRBD2 (5 bases). The ends were cut back, 5 bases at V and 6 bases at J, with 14 bases in the middle. The CDR3 has 13 residues. Germline V gene lookup returns CDR1 SEHNR and CDR2 FQNEAQ (reference sequence). CDR3 bases: TGTGCCAGCAGCCCATCAGCCAGCGGCGAGCAGTACTTC. Protein: CASSPSASGEQYF.

As for this clonotype: With a much larger clone just one base away, this may be a read error. This sequence joins TRBV12-3 or TRBV12-4 and TRBJ2-3; tentative D call: TRBD2 (6 bases). The CDR3 spans 14 residues. The CDR3 DNA reads as TGTGCCAGCAGTAACAGCGGGTCTAGAGATACGCAGTGTTTT. It translates to CASSNSGSRDTQCF.

The table lists this clonotype with many counts. The rearrangement links TRBV20-1 to TRBJ2-5, with D possibly matching TRBD2 (5 bases). This CDR3 is built from 14 residues. Germline values: CDR1 DFQATT, CDR2 SNEGSKA (reference sequence). V was shortened by 3 bases and J by 5 bases, with 16 bases between the two germline ends. The CDR3 DNA reads as TGCAGTGCTAGTGACGGGGTACGGGTTGAGACCCAGTACTTC. Its translation: CSASDGVRVETQYF.

This clonotype was counted many times. The genes are TRBV9 and TRBJ1-5, with D unresolved. Germline V gives CDR1 SGDLS, CDR2 YYNGEE. Deletions cut 5 bases from V and 0 bases from J, with 15 bases between. The CDR3 totals 16 residues. CDR3 protein: CASSCWWAHSNQPQHF. The CDR3 nucleotides are TGTGCCAGCAGTTGTTGGTGGGCACATAGCAATCAGCCCCAGCATTTT.

In its sample, this clonotype was seen a few times. The V gene is TRBV9, the J gene TRBJ2-3; tentative D call: TRBD2 (6 bases). Trimming took off 5 bases at V and 3 bases at J, with 13 bases between the two ends. This CDR3 region has 14 residues. Germline lookup yields CDR1 SGDLS and CDR2 YYNGEE. CDR3 bases: TGTGCCAGCAGGCCGGGGGAGTTAACAGATACGCAGTATTTT. This gives the protein CASRPGELTDTQYF.

This clonotype occurred a few times. The J gene is TRBJ2-7, the V gene TRBV4-1; D remains ambiguous. The CDR3 totals 14 residues. V lost 0 bases, J lost 2 bases, and 8 bases lay in between. Per the germline V gene, CDR1 is MGHRA and CDR2 is YSYEKL. The CDR3 loop is CASSQDRDTYEQYF. The CDR3 DNA reads as TGCGCCAGCAGCCAAGATCGCGACACCTACGAGCAGTACTTC.

This chain links TRBV2 with TRBJ2-3, with D perhaps matching TRBD2 (6 bases). V lost 7 bases to trimming and J lost 3 bases, with 11 bases between them. The CDR3 has 13 amino acids. The germline gives CDR1 SNHLY, CDR2 FYNNEI. The DNA of the CDR3 is TGTGCCAGCAAGGCGGGACGGACAGATACGCAGTATTTT. It translates to CASKAGRTDTQYF.

Many counts were recorded for this clonotype. The chain has TRBV29-1 and TRBJ2-3; D might be TRBD1 (5 bases). The V and J ends lost 2 bases and 4 bases respectively, with 10 bases between them. This CDR3 has 13 residues. Germline V lookup: CDR1 SQVTM, CDR2 ANQGSEA. The CDR3 DNA reads TGCAGCGTTGAATCGGCAGGGTCAGATACGCAGTATTTT. Amino acids: CSVESAGSDTQYF.

The V and J genes are TRBV4-1 and TRBJ2-7, with 7 bases identical to TRBD1. The CDR3 runs 16 residues. Germline V gene lookup returns CDR1 MGHRA and CDR2 YSYEKL. Trimming removed 1 base from V and 2 bases from J; junction bases left unmatched: 8. Here the CDR3 reads CASSQGPRDSTYEQYF. For the CDR3, the DNA is TGCGCCAGCAGCCAAGGCCCTCGGGACAGTACCTACGAGCAGTACTTC.

This clonotype has a handful of counts. A much larger clone differs from this one at a single base, so this may be a read error. CDR3 in DNA: TGTGCCAGCAGCTCAACGGCAGGGAGAGGGTACGAGCAGTACTTC. Protein: CASSSTAGRGYEQYF. The rearrangement joins TRBV4-2 to TRBJ2-7; the D call may be TRBD1 or TRBD2 (5 bases each). Germline V gene data show CDR1 as LGHNA and CDR2 as YNFKEQ. The CDR3 runs to 15 residues. V shed 5 bases and J shed 4 bases, with 18 bases lying between them.